Each of the 16 T cell receptor beta chains below was sequenced from the same sample in a study of blood T cell repertoires in COVID-19 (TCRdb year 2020). Libraries were constructed by the immunoSEQ multiplex PCR assay. TCRdb mirrors the immuneACCESS table, restricted to in-frame sequences. Some clones are absent from its copies; in checked studies, under half trace to an unresolved V gene, and the reason for the others is unknown. In this sample the table shows a few hundred thousand clones, approximately 89% of which occur a single time. The top ten clonotypes cover approximately 8% of the sample. The sample comprised peripheral blood. Every receptor here comes from a woman in her fifties or sixties who had recovered from COVID-19.

CDR3 DNA: TGTGCCAGTAGTACGACAGGGAACACCGGGGAGCTGTTTTTT. It yields the protein CASSTTGNTGELFF. The chain is built from TRBV19 and TRBJ2-2; tentatively, D is TRBD1 (6 bases). The V gene lost 4 bases and the J gene lost 1 base, with 7 bases spanning the gap. CDR1 LNHDA and CDR2 SQIVND come from the germline V gene (reference sequence). The CDR3 has 14 amino acids.

The chain joins TRBV24-1 to TRBJ2-5; 7 bases align to TRBD2. The V gene's germline CDR1 is KGHDR and CDR2 SFDVKD. The CDR3 is made up of 15 amino acids. V lost 4 bases, J lost 5 bases, and 9 bases stayed unmatched. CDR3 sequence: CATSDPMAGVETQYF. For the CDR3, the DNA is TGTGCCACCAGTGACCCGATGGCGGGAGTTGAGACCCAGTACTTC.

The chain has TRBV7-9 and TRBJ1-4, with D unclear. V lost 0 bases to trimming and J lost 10 bases, with 6 bases between them. Per germline, CDR1 SEHNR and CDR2 FQNEAQ (reference sequence). The CDR3 spans 12 residues. Here the CDR3 reads CASSLALGKLFF. The CDR3 bases are TGTGCCAGCAGCTTAGCGCTAGGAAAACTGTTTTTT.

The V and J genes are TRBV27 and TRBJ2-1; TRBD2 aligns across 8 bases. The ends lost 6 bases at V and 6 bases at J; junction bases unmatched: 10. This CDR3 has 15 amino acids. The germline gives CDR1 MNHEY, CDR2 SMNVEV (reference sequence). This CDR3 is CASSQTGTRVNEQFF. CDR3 sequence (DNA): TGTGCCAGCAGCCAAACCGGGACTAGGGTCAATGAGCAGTTCTTC.

The rearrangement joins TRBV19 to TRBJ1-5; 9 bases agree with TRBD1. The CDR3 spans 15 residues. The germline V gene encodes CDR1 LNHDA and CDR2 SQIVND (reference sequence). Trimming took 5 bases from V and 2 from J; bases not matched to a gene: 4. Here the CDR3 reads CASSERTGGNQPQHF. In DNA, the CDR3 is TGTGCCAGTAGTGAACGGACAGGGGGCAATCAGCCCCAGCATTTT.

The chain links TRBV7-2 to TRBJ1-5, with a weak D call TRBD1 (5 bases). Trimming cost V 5 bases and J 5 bases, with 19 bases left between them. This CDR3 has 16 amino acids. CDR1 is SGHTA, CDR2 FQGNSA, per germline. Here the CDR3 reads CASSPWRRGRHQPQHF. The CDR3 DNA follows: TGTGCCAGCAGCCCTTGGCGACGGGGGAGGCATCAGCCCCAGCATTTT.

The chain recombines TRBV12-3 or TRBV12-4 with TRBJ2-3; a possible D gene is TRBD2 (6 bases). V was clipped by 7 bases and J by 8 bases, with 10 bases between them. This CDR3 is built from 11 residues. CDR3 sequence (DNA): TGTGCCAGCACGGGACTTGGTACGCAGTATTTT. Residues: CASTGLGTQYF.

This sequence joins TRBV5-5 and TRBJ1-5; D ambiguous. Germline V CDR1 and CDR2: SGHKS, YYEKEE (reference sequence). The V end was cut by 1 base, the J end by 2 bases, with 13 bases between. There are 16 residues in the CDR3. The CDR3 loop reads CASSLWQASRNQPQHF. In DNA form, the CDR3 reads TGTGCCAGCAGCTTGTGGCAGGCATCGCGCAATCAGCCCCAGCATTTT.

The chain is built from TRBV5-1 and TRBJ2-1; 8 bases agree with TRBD2. J lost 2 bases, V lost 0 bases, and 4 bases had no gene match. Germline values: CDR1 SGHRS, CDR2 YFSETQ. The CDR3 length is 16 residues. CDR3 DNA sequence: TGCGCCAGCAGCTTGGCAGCGGGGGTGGCCTACAATGAGCAGTTCTTC. Protein product: CASSLAAGVAYNEQFF.

The chain recombines TRBV30 with TRBJ1-2; D call uncertain. Germline-derived CDR1 and CDR2 are GTSNPN and SVGIG (reference sequence). The CDR3 totals 12 residues. Between the trimmed V and J ends, which lost 0 bases and 4 bases, there was a span of 6 bases. For the CDR3, the DNA is TGTGCCTGGAGTGTAGAGGGCTATGGCTACACCTTC. This encodes CAWSVEGYGYTF.

The chain links TRBV9 to TRBJ2-1; 9 nucleotides agree with TRBD1. CDR1 and CDR2 from the germline V gene are SGDLS and YYNGEE. The V gene end was trimmed by 3 bases and the J gene end by 0 bases; junction bases not matched to a gene: 1. The CDR3 loop spans 15 amino acids. CDR3: CASSADRGSYNEQFF. In DNA, the CDR3 is TGTGCCAGCAGCGCGGACAGGGGCTCCTACAATGAGCAGTTCTTC.

The chain recombines TRBV20-1 with TRBJ1-3; D unresolved. Germline CDR1 is DFQATT and CDR2 is SNEGSKA (reference sequence). V was clipped by 6 bases and J by 7 bases, with 10 bases between them. The CDR3 totals 11 residues. The CDR3 reads CSAHFANTIYF. The CDR3 DNA follows: TGCAGTGCCCACTTCGCGAACACCATATATTTT.

This clone was found a few times. The rearrangement links TRBV5-1 to TRBJ2-7; tentatively, D is TRBD2 (7 bases). Deletions cut 2 bases from V and 4 bases from J, with 13 bases between. The CDR3 contains 14 residues. Germline CDR1 reads SGHRS; CDR2 reads YFSETQ. The CDR3 region is CASSFRGARYEQYF. In DNA form, the CDR3 reads TGCGCCAGCAGCTTTCGGGGGGCGCGTTACGAGCAGTACTTC.

V usage is TRBV4-3 and J usage is TRBJ1-1, with TRBD1 matching over 11 bases. The germline V gene has CDR1 LGHNA and CDR2 YSLEER. The V gene end was trimmed by 5 bases and the J gene end by 6 bases; junction bases not matched to a gene: 8. The CDR3 covers 15 residues. The CDR3 loop reads CASSGWTGGTAEAFF. CDR3 nucleotides: TGCGCCAGCAGCGGATGGACAGGGGGCACGGCTGAAGCTTTCTTT.

The chain joins TRBV28 to TRBJ1-1, with D possibly being TRBD1 (6 bases). CDR1 and CDR2 (germline): MDHEN, SYDVKM. There are 14 residues in the CDR3. Trimming took 6 bases from V and 6 from J, leaving 17 bases between them. The CDR3 is CASRMAAGEPEAFF. CDR3 nucleotides: TGTGCCAGCAGAATGGCTGCAGGGGAGCCTGAAGCTTTCTTT.

The chain recombines TRBV5-6 with TRBJ1-4; 7 bases match TRBD1. The V gene's germline CDR1 is SGHDT and CDR2 YYEEEE. This CDR3 contains 15 residues. Losses at the gene ends were 0 bases for V and 7 bases for J; bases not matched to a gene: 6. The CDR3 DNA sequence: TGTGCCAGCAGCTTGGATCTAGGGGGCTCTGAAAAACTGTTTTTT. Translating it yields CASSLDLGGSEKLFF.